The source of this T cell receptor (beta chain) is a study of T cells in Graves' hyperthyroidism and ophthalmopathy. Uncontrolled infection, other autoimmune disease, pregnancy or lactation disqualified patients from enrolment. Diagnoses used clinical symptoms, serum thyroxine and TRAb, thyroid ultrasound and orbital computed tomography. This clonotype has just a few counts. As yet, its antigen is unknown. RNA transcripts provided the source from which TCR beta CDR3 regions were amplified. RT-PCR in the first round (using the HTBI primer set) targeted the TCR CDR3. TCRdb fed the multiplex PCR reads into MiXCR, producing one record per CDR3 protein. This table holds about 420,000 distinct CDR3 sequences, around a sixth found once. Per the germline V gene, CDR1 is SGHKS and CDR2 is YYEKEE (reference sequence). The CDR3 covers 17 residues. The V end was cut by 0 bases, the J end by 1 base, with 14 bases between.

Regarding the study as a whole: Ophthalmopathy was distinguished from stable hyperthyroidism by 13 V-J signatures.

The chain couples TRBV5-5 to TRBJ1-5; a weak D match, TRBD1 (5 bases). Sequencing was carried out using blood. This TCR derives from a woman in her late teens or twenties with Graves' hyperthyroidism. The CDR3 sequence: CASSLGAGLKSNQPQHF. The CDR3 DNA follows: TGTGCCAGCAGCTTGGGAGCAGGGCTGAAGAGCAATCAGCCCCAGCATTTT.